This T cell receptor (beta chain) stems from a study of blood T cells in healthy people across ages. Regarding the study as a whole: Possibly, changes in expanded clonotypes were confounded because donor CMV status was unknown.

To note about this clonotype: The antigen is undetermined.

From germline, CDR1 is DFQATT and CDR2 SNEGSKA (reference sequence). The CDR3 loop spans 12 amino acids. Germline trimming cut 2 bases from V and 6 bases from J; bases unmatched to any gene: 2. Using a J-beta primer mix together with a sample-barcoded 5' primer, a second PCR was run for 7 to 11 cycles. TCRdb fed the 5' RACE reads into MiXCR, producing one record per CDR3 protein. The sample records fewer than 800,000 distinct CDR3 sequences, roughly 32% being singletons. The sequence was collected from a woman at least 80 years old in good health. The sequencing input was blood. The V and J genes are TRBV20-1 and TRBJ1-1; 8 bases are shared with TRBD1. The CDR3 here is CSARRTGSEAFF. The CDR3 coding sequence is TGCAGTGCTAGACGGACAGGGTCTGAAGCTTTCTTT.